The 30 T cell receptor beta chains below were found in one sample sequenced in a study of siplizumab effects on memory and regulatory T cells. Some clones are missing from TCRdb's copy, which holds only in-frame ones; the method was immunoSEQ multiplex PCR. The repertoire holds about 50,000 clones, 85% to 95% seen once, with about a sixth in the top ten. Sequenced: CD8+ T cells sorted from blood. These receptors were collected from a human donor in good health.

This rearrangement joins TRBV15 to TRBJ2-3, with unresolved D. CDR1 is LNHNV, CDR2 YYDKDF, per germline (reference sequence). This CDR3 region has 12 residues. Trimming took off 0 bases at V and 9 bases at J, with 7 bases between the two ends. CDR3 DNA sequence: TGTGCCACCAGCAGAGAACGGGTCACGCAGTATTTT. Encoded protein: CATSRERVTQYF.

Here the CDR3 DNA reads TGCAGCGTTGAATCCCCCAGGACAGGCAGCGGCTACACCTTC. Amino acids: CSVESPRTGSGYTF. The V gene is TRBV29-1, the J gene TRBJ1-2; 7 bases align to TRBD1. The CDR3 consists of 14 residues. Per the germline V gene, CDR1 is SQVTM and CDR2 is ANQGSEA. V dropped 2 bases and J dropped 8; count of bases not matched to a gene: 11.

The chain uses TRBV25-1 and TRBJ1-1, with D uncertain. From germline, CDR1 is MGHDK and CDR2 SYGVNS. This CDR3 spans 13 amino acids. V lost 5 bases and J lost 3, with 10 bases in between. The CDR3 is CASSYAGYTEAFF. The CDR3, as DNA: TGTGCCAGCAGTTACGCAGGCTACACTGAAGCTTTCTTT.

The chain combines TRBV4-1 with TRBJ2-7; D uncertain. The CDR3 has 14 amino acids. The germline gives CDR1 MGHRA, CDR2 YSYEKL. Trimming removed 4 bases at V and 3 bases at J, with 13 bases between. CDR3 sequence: CASSRATSLYEQYF. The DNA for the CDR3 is TGCGCCAGCAGCCGCGCCACTTCCCTCTACGAGCAGTACTTC.

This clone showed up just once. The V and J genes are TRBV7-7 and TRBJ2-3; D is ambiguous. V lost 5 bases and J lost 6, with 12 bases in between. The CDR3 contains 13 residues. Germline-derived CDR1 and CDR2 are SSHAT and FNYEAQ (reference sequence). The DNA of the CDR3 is TGTGCCAGCAGCCACGACCCACGGGATACGCAGTATTTT. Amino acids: CASSHDPRDTQYF.

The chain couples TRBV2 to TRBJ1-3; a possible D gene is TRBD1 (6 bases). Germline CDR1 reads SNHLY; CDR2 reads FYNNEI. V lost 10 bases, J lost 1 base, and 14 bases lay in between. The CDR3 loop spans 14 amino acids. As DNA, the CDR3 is TGTGCCACCCACAGGGAGGGTTCTGGAAACACCATATATTTT. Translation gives CATHREGSGNTIYF. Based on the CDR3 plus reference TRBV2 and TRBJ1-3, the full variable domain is EPEVTQTPSHQVTQMGQEVILRCVPISNHLYFYWYRQILGQKVEFLVSFYNNEISEKSEIFDDQFSVERPDGSNFTLKIRSTKLEDSAMYFCATHREGSGNTIYFGEGSWLTVV.

This chain's CDR3 is CASSLGYDVGEQYF. The CDR3, as DNA: TGTGCCAGCAGCTTAGGGTACGACGTCGGCGAGCAGTACTTC. The V call is TRBV7-2, the J call TRBJ2-7; D is undetermined. The V gene lost 1 base and the J gene lost 6 bases, with 13 bases spanning the gap. Germline V lookup: CDR1 SGHTA, CDR2 FQGNSA. The CDR3 length is 14 residues.

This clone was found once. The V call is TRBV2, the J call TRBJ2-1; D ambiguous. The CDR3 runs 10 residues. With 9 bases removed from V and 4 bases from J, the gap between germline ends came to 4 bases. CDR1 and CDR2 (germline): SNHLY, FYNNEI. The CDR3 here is CASTYNEQFF. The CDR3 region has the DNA TGTGCCAGTACTTACAATGAGCAGTTCTTC.

The CDR3 protein is CASSSIMAGGPVYEQYF. CDR3 DNA: TGTGCCAGCAGTTCCATCATGGCGGGAGGGCCAGTCTACGAGCAGTACTTC. The chain recombines TRBV27 with TRBJ2-7; 9 bases are shared with TRBD2. The CDR3 has 17 amino acids. In germline, CDR1 is MNHEY, CDR2 SMNVEV (reference sequence). V dropped 4 bases and J dropped 3; count of bases not matched to a gene: 13.

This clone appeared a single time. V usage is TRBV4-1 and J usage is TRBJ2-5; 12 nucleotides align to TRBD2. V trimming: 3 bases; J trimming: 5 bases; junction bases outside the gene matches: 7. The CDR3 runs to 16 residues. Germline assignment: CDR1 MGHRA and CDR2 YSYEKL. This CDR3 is CASSHPGTSGLETQYF. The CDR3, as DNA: TGCGCCAGCAGCCATCCCGGGACTAGCGGGTTGGAGACCCAGTACTTC.

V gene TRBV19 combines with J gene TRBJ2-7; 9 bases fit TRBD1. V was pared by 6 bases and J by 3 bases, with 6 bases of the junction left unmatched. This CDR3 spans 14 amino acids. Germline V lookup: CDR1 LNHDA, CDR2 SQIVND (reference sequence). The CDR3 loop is CASSIWDRDYEQYF. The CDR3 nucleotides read TGTGCCAGTAGCATTTGGGACAGGGACTACGAGCAGTACTTC.

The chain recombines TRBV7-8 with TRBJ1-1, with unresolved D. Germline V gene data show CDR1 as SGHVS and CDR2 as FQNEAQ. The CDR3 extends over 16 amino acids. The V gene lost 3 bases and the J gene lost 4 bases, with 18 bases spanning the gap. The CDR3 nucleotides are TGTGCCAGCAGCTTGGGTCCCCCAAGCTATCCCACTGAAGCTTTCTTT. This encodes CASSLGPPSYPTEAFF.

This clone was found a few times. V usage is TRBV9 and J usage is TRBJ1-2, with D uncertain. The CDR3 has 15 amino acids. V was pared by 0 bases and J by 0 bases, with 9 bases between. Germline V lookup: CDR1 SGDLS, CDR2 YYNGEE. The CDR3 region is CASSVAMAANYGYTF. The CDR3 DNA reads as TGTGCCAGCAGCGTAGCAATGGCAGCTAACTATGGCTACACCTTC.

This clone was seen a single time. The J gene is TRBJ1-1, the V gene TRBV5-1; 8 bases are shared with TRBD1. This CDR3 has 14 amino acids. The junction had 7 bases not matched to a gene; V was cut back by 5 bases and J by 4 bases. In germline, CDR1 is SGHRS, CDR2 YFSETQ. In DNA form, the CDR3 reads TGCGCCAGCAGGGATACAGGGGGAGTCACTGAAGCTTTCTTT. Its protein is CASRDTGGVTEAFF.

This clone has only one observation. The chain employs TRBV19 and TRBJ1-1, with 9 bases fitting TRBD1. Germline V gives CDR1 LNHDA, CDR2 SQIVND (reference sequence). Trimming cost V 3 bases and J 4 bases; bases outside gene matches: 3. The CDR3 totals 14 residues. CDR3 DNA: TGTGCCAGTAGTATCCGGGACAGGGTCACTGAAGCTTTCTTT. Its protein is CASSIRDRVTEAFF.

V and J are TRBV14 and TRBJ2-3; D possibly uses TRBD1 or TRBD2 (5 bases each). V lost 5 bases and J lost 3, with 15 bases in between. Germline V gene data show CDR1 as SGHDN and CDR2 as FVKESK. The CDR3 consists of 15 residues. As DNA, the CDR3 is TGTGCCAGCAGCGCCGATGACTACAGGACAGATACGCAGTATTTT. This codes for CASSADDYRTDTQYF.

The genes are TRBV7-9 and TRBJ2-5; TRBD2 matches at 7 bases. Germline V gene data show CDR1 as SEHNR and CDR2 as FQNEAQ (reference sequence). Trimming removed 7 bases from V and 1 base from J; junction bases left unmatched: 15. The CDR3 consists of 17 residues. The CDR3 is CASNPAGLIGVQETQYF. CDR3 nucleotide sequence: TGTGCCAGCAACCCAGCGGGGTTGATTGGGGTCCAAGAGACCCAGTACTTC.

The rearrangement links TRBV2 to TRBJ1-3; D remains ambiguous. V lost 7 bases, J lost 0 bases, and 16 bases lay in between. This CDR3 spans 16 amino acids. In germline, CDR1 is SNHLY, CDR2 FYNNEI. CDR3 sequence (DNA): TGTGCCAGCAAGGCGGACGGTCCTAGCTCTGGAAACACCATATATTTT. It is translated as CASKADGPSSGNTIYF.

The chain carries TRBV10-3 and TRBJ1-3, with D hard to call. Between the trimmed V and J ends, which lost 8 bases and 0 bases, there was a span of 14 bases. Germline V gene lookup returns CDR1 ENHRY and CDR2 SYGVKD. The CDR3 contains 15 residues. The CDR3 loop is CAIQTISSSGNTIYF. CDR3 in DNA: TGTGCCATCCAAACCATTTCGAGCTCTGGAAACACCATATATTTT.

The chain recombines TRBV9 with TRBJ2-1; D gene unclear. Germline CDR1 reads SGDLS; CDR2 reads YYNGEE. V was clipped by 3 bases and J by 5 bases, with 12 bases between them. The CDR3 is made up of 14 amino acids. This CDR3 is CASSANVGNNEQFF. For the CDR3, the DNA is TGTGCCAGCAGCGCCAATGTAGGAAACAATGAGCAGTTCTTC. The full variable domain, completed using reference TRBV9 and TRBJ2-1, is DSGVTQTPKHLITATGQRVTLRCSPRSGDLSVYWYQQSLDQGLQFLIQYYNGEERAKGNILERFSAQQFPDLHSELNLSSLELGDSALYFCASSANVGNNEQFFGPGTRLTVL.

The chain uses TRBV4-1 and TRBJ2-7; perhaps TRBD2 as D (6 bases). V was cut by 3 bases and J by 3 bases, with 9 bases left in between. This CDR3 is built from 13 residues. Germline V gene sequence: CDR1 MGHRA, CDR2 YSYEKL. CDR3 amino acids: CASSHGGGYEQYF. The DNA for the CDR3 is TGCGCCAGCAGCCACGGGGGTGGCTACGAGCAGTACTTC.

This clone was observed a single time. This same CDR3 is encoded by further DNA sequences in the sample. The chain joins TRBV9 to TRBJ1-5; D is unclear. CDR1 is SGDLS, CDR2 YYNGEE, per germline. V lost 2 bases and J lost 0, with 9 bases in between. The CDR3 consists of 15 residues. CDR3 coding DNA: TGTGCCAGCAGCGTCGGAGGGAATAGCAATCAGCCCCAGCATTTT. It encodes CASSVGGNSNQPQHF.

CDR3 sequence reads: CASSLGRVNTDTQYF. The CDR3 region has the DNA TGTGCCAGCAGTTTAGGGCGGGTAAACACAGATACGCAGTATTTT. The chain couples TRBV28 to TRBJ2-3, with D maybe TRBD2 (5 bases). This CDR3 is built from 15 residues. Deletions cut 2 bases from V and 2 bases from J, with 11 bases between. Germline V gene data show CDR1 as MDHEN and CDR2 as SYDVKM. Full variable domain (outside the CDR3, taken from reference TRBV28 and TRBJ2-3): DVKVTQSSRYLVKRTGEKVFLECVQDMDHENMFWYRQDPGLGLRLIYFSYDVKMKEKGDIPEGYSVSREKKERFSLILESASTNQTSMYLCASSLGRVNTDTQYFGPGTRLTVL.

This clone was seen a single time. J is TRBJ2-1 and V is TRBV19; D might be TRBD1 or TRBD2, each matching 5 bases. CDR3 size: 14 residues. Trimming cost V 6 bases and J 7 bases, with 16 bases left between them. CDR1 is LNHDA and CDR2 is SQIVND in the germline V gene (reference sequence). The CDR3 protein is CASSPWDPMNEQFF. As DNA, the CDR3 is TGTGCCAGTAGCCCATGGGACCCCATGAATGAGCAGTTCTTC.

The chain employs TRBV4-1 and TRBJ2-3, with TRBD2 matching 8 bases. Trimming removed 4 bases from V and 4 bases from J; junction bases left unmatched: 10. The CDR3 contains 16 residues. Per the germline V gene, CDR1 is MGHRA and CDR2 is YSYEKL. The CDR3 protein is CASSLSSGSSSDTQYF. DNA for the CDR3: TGCGCCAGCAGCCTGTCGAGCGGGAGTAGCTCAGATACGCAGTATTTT.

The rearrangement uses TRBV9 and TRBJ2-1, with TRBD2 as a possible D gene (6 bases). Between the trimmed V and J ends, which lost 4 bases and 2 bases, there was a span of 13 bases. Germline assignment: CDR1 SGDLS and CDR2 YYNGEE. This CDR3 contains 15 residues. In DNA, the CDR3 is TGTGCCAGCAGCTTCGGGACTGCTACCTACAATGAGCAGTTCTTC. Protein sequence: CASSFGTATYNEQFF. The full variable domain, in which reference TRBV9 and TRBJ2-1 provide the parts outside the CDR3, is DSGVTQTPKHLITATGQRVTLRCSPRSGDLSVYWYQQSLDQGLQFLIQYYNGEERAKGNILERFSAQQFPDLHSELNLSSLELGDSALYFCASSFGTATYNEQFFGPGTRLTVL.

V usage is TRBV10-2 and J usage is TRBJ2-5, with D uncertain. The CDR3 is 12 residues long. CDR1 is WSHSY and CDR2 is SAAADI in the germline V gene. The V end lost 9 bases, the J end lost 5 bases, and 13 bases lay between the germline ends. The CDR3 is CARGKVRETQYF. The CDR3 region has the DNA TGCGCCAGAGGTAAGGTTAGGGAGACCCAGTACTTC.

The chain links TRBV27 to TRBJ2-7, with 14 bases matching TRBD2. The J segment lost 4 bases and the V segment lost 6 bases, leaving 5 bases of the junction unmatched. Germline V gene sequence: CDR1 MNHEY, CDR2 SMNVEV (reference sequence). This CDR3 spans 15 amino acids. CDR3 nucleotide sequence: TGTGCCAGCAGGAGGACTAGCGGGAGGAAATACGAGCAGTACTTC. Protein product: CASRRTSGRKYEQYF.

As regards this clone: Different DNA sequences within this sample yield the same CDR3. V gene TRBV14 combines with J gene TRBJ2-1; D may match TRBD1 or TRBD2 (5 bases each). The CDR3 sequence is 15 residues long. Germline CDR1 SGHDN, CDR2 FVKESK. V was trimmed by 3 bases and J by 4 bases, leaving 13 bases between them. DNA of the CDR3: TGTGCCAGCAGCCAGGGCCAGGGACCTTACAATGAGCAGTTCTTC. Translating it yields CASSQGQGPYNEQFF. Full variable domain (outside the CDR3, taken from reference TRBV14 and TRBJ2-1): EAGVTQFPSHSVIEKGQTVTLRCDPISGHDNLYWYRRVMGKEIKFLLHFVKESKQDESGMPNNRFLAERTGGTYSTLKVQPAELEDSGVYFCASSQGQGPYNEQFFGPGTRLTVL.

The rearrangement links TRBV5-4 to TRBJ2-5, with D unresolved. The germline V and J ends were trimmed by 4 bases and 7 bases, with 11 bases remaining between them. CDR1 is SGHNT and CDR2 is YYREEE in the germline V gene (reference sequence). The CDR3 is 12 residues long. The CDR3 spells CASSHKPGTQYF. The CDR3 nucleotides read TGTGCCAGCAGCCACAAACCGGGGACCCAGTACTTC.